What follows describes a single T cell receptor (beta chain). V was cut by 0 bases and J by 5 bases, with 14 bases left in between. Germline CDR1 GTSNPN, CDR2 SVGIG (reference sequence). The CDR3 contains 15 residues. Sequencing was performed with immunoSEQ multiplex PCR; in TCRdb, only in-frame clones are kept and a portion is missing. The table includes more than 45,000 clones, 88% detected once. The sample is drawn from a study of OX40 agonist ivuxolimab in advanced cancers. The receptor comes from an adult with an advanced solid tumor such as melanoma, head and neck, liver or kidney cancer. Sequences were derived from CD4+ or CD8+ T cells sorted from blood, sampled in a trial of the OX40 agonist ivuxolimab. This sequence joins TRBV30 and TRBJ2-1, with D maybe TRBD2 (5 bases). The CDR3 loop is CAWSVFTWENNEQFF. The CDR3 bases are TGTGCCTGGAGTGTATTTACGTGGGAGAACAATGAGCAGTTCTTC. The full variable domain, its missing parts supplied by reference TRBV30 and TRBJ2-1, is SQTIHQWPATLVQPVGSPLSLECTVEGTSNPNLYWYRQAAGRGLQLLFYSVGIGQISSEVPQNLSASRPQDRQFILSSKKLLLSDSGFYLCAWSVFTWENNEQFFGPGTRLTVL.